This T cell receptor beta chain originates from a study of T cells in Graves' hyperthyroidism and ophthalmopathy. Study findings and constraints: In validation, the model predicted ophthalmopathy. These predictions came a median about 6.5 months before onset.

Trimming shortened V by 6 bases and J by 5 bases, and 17 bases separated the two germline ends. CDR1 is DFQATT and CDR2 is SNEGSKA in the germline V gene (reference sequence). The CDR3 totals 13 residues. In this sample, this clonotype turned up a few times. Its antigen is currently unknown. The investigators amplified TCR beta CDR3 regions from RNA transcripts. The TCR CDR3 was amplified in a first-round RT-PCR using the HTBI primer set. TCRdb re-analysed the multiplex PCR reads in MiXCR, keeping a single row per CDR3 protein. The sample shows approximately 590,000 distinct CDR3 sequences, 35% to 55% of them seen only once.

The chain carries TRBV20-1 and TRBJ2-7; D not certain. Sequenced input: peripheral blood or thyroid tissue (not recorded which). The TCR originated in a woman between 18 and 29 years old with Graves' hyperthyroidism. CDR3 nucleotides: TGCAGTGCCAAAGGGATAGCAATCCACGAGCAGTACTTC. Its protein is CSAKGIAIHEQYF.